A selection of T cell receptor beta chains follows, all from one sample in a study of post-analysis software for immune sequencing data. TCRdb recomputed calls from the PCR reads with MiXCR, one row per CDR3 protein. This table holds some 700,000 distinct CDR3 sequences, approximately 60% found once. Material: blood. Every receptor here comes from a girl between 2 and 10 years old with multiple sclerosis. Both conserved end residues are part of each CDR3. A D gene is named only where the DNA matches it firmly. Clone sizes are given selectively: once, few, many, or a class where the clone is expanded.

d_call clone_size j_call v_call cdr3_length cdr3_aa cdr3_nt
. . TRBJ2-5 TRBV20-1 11 CSASSQETQYF TGCAGTGCTAGTAGCCAAGAGACCCAGTACTTC
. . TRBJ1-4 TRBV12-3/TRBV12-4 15 CASTVSGGVREKLFF TGTGCCAGCACCGTCTCCGGGGGGGTACGGGAAAAACTGTTTTTT
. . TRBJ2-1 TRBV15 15 CATSRGRGGSDEQFF TGTGCCACCAGCAGAGGTCGAGGGGGGAGCGATGAGCAGTTCTTC
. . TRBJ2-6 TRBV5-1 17 CASSRQGLDSGANVLTF TGCGCCAGCAGTCGACAGGGACTAGACTCTGGGGCCAACGTCCTGACTTTC
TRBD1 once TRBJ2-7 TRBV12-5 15 CASGPRGQGAGEQYF TGTGCTAGTGGTCCACGGGGACAGGGGGCGGGCGAGCAGTACTTC
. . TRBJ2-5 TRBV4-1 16 CASSPIVGQYQETQYF TGCGCCAGCAGCCCAATAGTCGGACAGTACCAAGAGACCCAGTACTTC
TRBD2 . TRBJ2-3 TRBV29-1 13 CSARGGATDTQYF TGCAGCGCTCGGGGGGGGGCCACAGATACGCAGTATTTT
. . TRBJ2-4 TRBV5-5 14 CASSLYPGRNIQYF TGTGCCAGCAGCTTGTACCCAGGGAGGAACATTCAGTACTTC
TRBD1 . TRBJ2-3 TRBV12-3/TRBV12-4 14 CASSRGTGNVKQYF TGTGCCAGCAGTCGGGGGACAGGGAATGTGAAGCAGTATTTT
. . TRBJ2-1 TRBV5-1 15 CASSLGRDQYNEQFF TGCGCCAGCAGCTTGGGGAGGGACCAATACAATGAGCAGTTCTTC
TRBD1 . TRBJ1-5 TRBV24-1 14 CATSGDRSNQPQHF TGTGCCACCAGTGGGGACAGGAGCAATCAGCCCCAGCATTTT
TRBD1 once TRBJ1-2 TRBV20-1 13 CSALTGGIKGYTF TGCAGTGCCTTGACAGGGGGCATAAAAGGCTACACCTTC
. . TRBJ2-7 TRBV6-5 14 CASSYGGPSYEQYF TGTGCCAGCAGTTACGGGGGACCCTCCTACGAGCAGTACTTC
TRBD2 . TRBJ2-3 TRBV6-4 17 CASSDSTSGVGTDTQYF TGTGCCAGCAGTGACTCGACTAGCGGGGTTGGCACAGATACGCAGTATTTT
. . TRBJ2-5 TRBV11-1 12 CASSFGQETQYF TGTGCCAGCAGCTTCGGTCAAGAGACCCAGTACTTC
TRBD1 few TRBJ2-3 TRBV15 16 CATSRDKGAYTDTQYF TGTGCCACCAGCAGAGATAAGGGGGCTTACACAGATACGCAGTATTTT
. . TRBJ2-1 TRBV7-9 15 CASPRGTGENNEQFF TGTGCCAGCCCCAGGGGGACTGGAGAGAACAATGAGCAGTTCTTC
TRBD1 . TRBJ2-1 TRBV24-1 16 CATSDLGGPTDNEQFF TGTGCCACCAGTGACTTAGGGGGCCCGACGGACAATGAGCAGTTCTTC
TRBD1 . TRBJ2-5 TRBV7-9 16 CASSLGTGGSQETQYF TGTGCCAGCAGCCTCGGGACAGGGGGGTCCCAAGAGACCCAGTACTTC
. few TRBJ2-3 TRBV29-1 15 CSVEGRITSTDTQYF TGCAGCGTTGAGGGACGGATTACTAGCACAGATACGCAGTATTTT